The rows below give T cell receptor beta chains drawn from one sample of a study of CD8 T cells in Susac syndrome. TCRdb ran MiXCR on the immunoSEQ multiplex PCR reads and lists one entry per CDR3 protein. The repertoire has 130,000 to 150,000 distinct CDR3 sequences, about 93% of them found once; the top ten carry 0.25% to 0.3%. Sequencing input: CD8+ T cells from PBMCs. The receptors originated from a human donor in good health. CDR3s include the opening cysteine and the closing phenylalanine or tryptophan. The order of the fields is J gene, D gene, V gene, CDR3 length, CDR3 protein. D genes are given only for firm matches.

TRBJ2-7,NA,TRBV29-1,14,CSVDIGASVDEQYF
TRBJ2-1,NA,TRBV30,16,CAWSVSGLFSYNEQFF
TRBJ2-1,TRBD2,TRBV20-1,14,CSASGTSVNNEQFF
TRBJ1-1,NA,TRBV5-6,13,CASSFSAGTEAFF
TRBJ2-1,TRBD1,TRBV28,11,CASSFRDREFF
TRBJ2-7,NA,TRBV5-6,12,CASSPDGIEQYF
TRBJ2-7,TRBD1,TRBV19,13,CASTDRGINEQYF
TRBJ1-2,TRBD1,TRBV7-6,15,CASSLTTGADYGYTF
TRBJ2-1,TRBD1,TRBV29-1,14,CSVVGGQGYHEQFF
TRBJ2-7,NA,TRBV29-1,13,CSVDGRGSYEQYF
TRBJ2-7,NA,TRBV6-5,13,CASSSPLDGEQYF
TRBJ2-1,NA,TRBV20-1,12,CSAREQGNEQFF
TRBJ2-7,NA,TRBV27,11,CATGGSYEQYF
TRBJ2-7,TRBD2,TRBV19,14,CASSPTSGAYEQYF
TRBJ1-4,TRBD1,TRBV27,13,CASSDRGMEKLFF
TRBJ2-3,NA,TRBV29-1,10,CSGGGDTQYF
TRBJ2-7,NA,TRBV6-2/TRBV6-3,14,CASSYSRGYYEQYF
TRBJ2-5,NA,TRBV7-8,16,CASSARGWDTQETQYF
TRBJ2-1,TRBD1,TRBV7-9,11,CASTDRGEQFF
TRBJ2-7,NA,TRBV20-1,11,CSASERFEQYF
TRBJ2-1,TRBD2,TRBV20-1,16,CSARVLTSGTYNEQFF
TRBJ2-3,NA,TRBV9,16,CASSVTGGYSTDTQYF
TRBJ2-1,NA,TRBV27,12,CASRDLSHEQFF
TRBJ2-3,TRBD2,TRBV30,14,CAWGLAGGTDTQYF
TRBJ1-5,NA,TRBV3-1,15,CASSHGDYLNEPQHF
TRBJ1-1,NA,TRBV28,17,CASSLGPAGGSDTEAFF
TRBJ2-7,NA,TRBV29-1,12,CSVETGEDEQYF
TRBJ2-7,NA,TRBV27,13,CASSSLVPYEQYF
TRBJ2-1,TRBD2,TRBV6-2/TRBV6-3,13,CASSDSGYNEQFF
TRBJ1-1,NA,TRBV12-3/TRBV12-4,13,CASSPTGDTEAFF
TRBJ2-5,TRBD1,TRBV12-3/TRBV12-4,13,CASRGTDQETQYF
TRBJ2-5,NA,TRBV14,15,CASSLPSGTQETQYF
TRBJ2-2,NA,TRBV9,14,CASSDLTNTGELFF
TRBJ2-1,TRBD2,TRBV29-1,11,CSVDGRNEQFF
TRBJ2-7,NA,TRBV13,13,CASSRDSTYEQYF